This TCR beta chain was observed in a study of Ad26.COV2.S vaccination and SARS-CoV-2 variants. Across the whole study: Donor was assigned to the Ad26.COV2.S arm of trial COV1001.

Assay: immunoSEQ multiplex PCR; the TCRdb copy retains only in-frame clones and omits some. The profile shows about 350,000 clones, roughly 90% of them singletons. V lost 2 bases and J 6 bases, leaving 11 bases between the germline ends. CDR3 length: 14 amino acids. The germline V gene encodes CDR1 SGHRS and CDR2 YFSETQ. Treatment specified: approximately 18 received Ad26.COV2.S at low or high dose, single or two shots; 5 received placebo; per-sample allocation not given. Samples analyzed were those drawn on day 63 after the first vaccine or placebo injection. Concerning this clone: No antigen is known for it.

Notes on the study in general: Researchers reported similar non-spike TCR breadth in vaccine and placebo recipients.

The input for sequencing was peripheral blood, taken in a trial of Ad26.COV2.S vaccine versus placebo. The receptor was isolated from a person between 18 and 59 years old who received the Ad26.COV2.S COVID-19 vaccine or a placebo. The chain employs TRBV5-1 and TRBJ2-2; the D is unclear. The CDR3 spells CASSLNIAAGELFF. The CDR3 DNA reads TGCGCCAGCAGCTTAAATATTGCGGCCGGGGAGCTGTTTTTT.